Below, one T cell receptor (beta chain) is given with its context. Its antigen is unidentified. These data originate in a study of PD-L1 blockade in urothelial cancer. Turning to the study itself: Patients had received 0 to 3 prior chemotherapy regimens.

Study results and caveats: Sub-median blood TCR clonality before treatment predicted longer survival.

The time point is: pretreatment peripheral blood. The templates were synthetic TCR analogs, and they were spiked into each PCR. TCRdb keeps only in-frame clones here, not all; method: immunoSEQ multiplex PCR. This sample yields approximately 52,000 clones, of which approximately 72% are seen a single time; 4% belongs to the top ten. Germline CDR1 is SNHLY and CDR2 is FYNNEI. V shed 4 bases and J 5 bases; nucleotides not matched to a gene: 6. This CDR3 spans 15 amino acids. Source: PBMCs, taken around atezolizumab (anti-PD-L1) treatment. The TCR originated in a man between 65 and 80 years old with urothelial cancer. V gene TRBV2 combines with J gene TRBJ2-1, with 9 nucleotides matching TRBD1. The CDR3 is CASSGGQGQHNEQFF. DNA for the CDR3: TGTGCCAGCAGTGGCGGACAGGGGCAACACAATGAGCAGTTCTTC.